Listed below are T cell receptor beta chains from one sample, sequenced in a study of beta chain features in type 1 diabetes. Generated by immunoSEQ multiplex PCR, the TCRdb table keeps only in-frame clones and is missing some. Of 230,000 or so clones listed, roughly 17% are singletons. Material for sequencing was naive CD4+ T cells from blood. These receptors were obtained from a young man with type 1 diabetes. CDR3s include the opening cysteine and the closing phenylalanine or tryptophan. A D gene is named only where the DNA matches it firmly. Expanded clones get a size class; other rows say once, few or many, or leave the size out.

clone_size	j_call	d_call	v_call	cdr3_nt	cdr3_aa
-	TRBJ2-1	TRBD1	TRBV29-1	TGCAGCGTTGAAACACAGGGGCTAGCAAATGAGCAGTTCTTC	CSVETQGLANEQFF
-	TRBJ2-5	TRBD1	TRBV27	TGTGCCAGCAGCCCATGGACAGGGAAGGAGACCCAGTACTTC	CASSPWTGKETQYF
-	TRBJ2-3	-	TRBV4-2	TGTGCCAGCAGCCAAGACGGGAGCCGGACAGATACGCAGTATTTT	CASSQDGSRTDTQYF
-	TRBJ2-5	-	TRBV14	TGTGCCAGCAGCCAAGTTGGGCCGACCCAGTACTTC	CASSQVGPTQYF
-	TRBJ2-5	-	TRBV28	TGTGCCAGCAGAGGTGAGACCCAGTACTTC	CASRGETQYF
few	TRBJ2-3	-	TRBV7-9	TGTGCCAGCAGCTCAACTTTACCCACAGATACGCAGTATTTT	CASSSTLPTDTQYF
-	TRBJ2-3	-	TRBV27	TGTGCCAGCACCCCTTGGGGCACAGATACGCAGTATTTT	CASTPWGTDTQYF
few	TRBJ2-1	TRBD2	TRBV11-2	TGTGCCAGCAGACACCCGGGACTAGGGTCCAATGAGCAGTTCTTC	CASRHPGLGSNEQFF
few	TRBJ2-3	-	TRBV25-1	TGTGCCAGCAGTGGAACAGCCAGCACAGATACGCAGTATTTT	CASSGTASTDTQYF
-	TRBJ2-1	TRBD1	TRBV7-3	TGTGCCAGCAGCCGGGGACAGGCAGGGTACAATGAGCAGTTCTTC	CASSRGQAGYNEQFF
-	TRBJ2-1	TRBD2	TRBV9	TGTGCCAGCAGCGTAATGGCGGGAGCGGATGAGCAGTTCTTC	CASSVMAGADEQFF
few	TRBJ1-2	TRBD1	TRBV6-5	TGTGCCAGCAGTTACTCTGGGACAGGCCCCTATGGCTACACCTTC	CASSYSGTGPYGYTF
-	TRBJ2-1	-	TRBV9	TGTGCCAGCAGCGCCGGGACTTACAATGAGCAGTTCTTC	CASSAGTYNEQFF
-	TRBJ2-5	TRBD2	TRBV4-2	TGTGCCAGCAGCCAAGACCCTACAGCGGGAGGGGAGACCCAGTACTTC	CASSQDPTAGGETQYF
-	TRBJ2-3	-	TRBV5-6	TGTGCCAGCAGCGGAGGTACAGATACGCAGTATTTT	CASSGGTDTQYF
-	TRBJ2-7	TRBD2	TRBV4-2	TGTGCCAGCAGCCAAGCTAAGACTAGCGGATCCTACGAGCAGTACTTC	CASSQAKTSGSYEQYF
-	TRBJ2-5	TRBD2	TRBV15	TGTGCCACCAGCAGGGGGGACTATCGTACGTACCAAGAGACCCAGTACTTC	CATSRGDYRTYQETQYF
few	TRBJ2-7	-	TRBV6-1	TGTGCCAGCAGTGGCAGCCCCTACGAGCAGTACTTC	CASSGSPYEQYF
-	TRBJ2-5	-	TRBV9	TGTGCCAGCAGCGCCTACGACGGGGCAGAAGAGACCCAGTACTTC	CASSAYDGAEETQYF
few	TRBJ2-5	-	TRBV13	TGTGCCAGCAGCGCGGACAGCCAAGAGACCCAGTACTTC	CASSADSQETQYF
few	TRBJ2-7	-	TRBV5-1	TGCGCCAGCAGCTTGGCGGCAGGGGATTACGAGCAGTACTTC	CASSLAAGDYEQYF
-	TRBJ2-5	TRBD2	TRBV30	TGTGCCTGGAGTAATAAGGGACTAGCGGGAGAGACCCAGTACTTC	CAWSNKGLAGETQYF
-	TRBJ1-4	TRBD1	TRBV25-1	TGTGCCAGCACTGGGACAGTTAATGAAAAACTGTTTTTT	CASTGTVNEKLFF